This T cell receptor (beta chain) was found in a study of blood T cell repertoires in COVID-19. About the research overall: In each case, the material was cDNA or gDNA derived from T cells, B-cell-depleted T cells, or PBMCs.

Original processing methods: Estimation of nucleated cell counts was performed using reference gene primer amplification. Produced via immunoSEQ multiplex PCR; TCRdb's table is partial and in-frame only. The D gene and trimming were derived from the DNA, and the V and J assignments and clone size from that table. The table records over 35,000 clones, about nine tenths of them present only once. Germline assignment: CDR1 SGDLS and CDR2 YYNGEE. Trimming removed 2 bases from V and 5 bases from J; junction bases left unmatched: 9. The CDR3 has 16 amino acids. This clonotype was obtained from a man in his 70s with active COVID-19. The chain has TRBV9 and TRBJ1-5; the match to TRBD1 covers 8 bases. The sequencing input was peripheral blood. The CDR3 reads CASSVDRGTPDQPQHF. CDR3 nucleotides: TGTGCCAGCAGCGTCGACAGGGGCACGCCCGATCAGCCCCAGCATTTT.